This is a list of T cell receptor beta chains from one sample in a study of beta chain features in type 1 diabetes. Profiling relied on immunoSEQ multiplex PCR, and the TCRdb table lists in-frame clones only, not all of them. The sample carries over 500,000 clones, around 15% recorded once. The sequencing input was naive CD4+ T cells from blood. The receptor source for this set is a man between 18 and 29 years old in good health. CDR3s include the opening cysteine and the closing phenylalanine or tryptophan. The size of a clone is reported for some rows only, either as once, few or many, or as a class for expanded clones.

abundance | j_gene | v_gene | CDR3aa
few | TRBJ2-6 | TRBV7-8 | CASSLSFMEAGANVLTF
few | TRBJ1-5 | TRBV6-4 | CASCVAGTGIQPQHF
few | TRBJ1-5 | TRBV5-6 | CASSRGTGRDQPQHF
NA | TRBJ2-2 | TRBV7-3 | CASSYPSSGTGELFF
few | TRBJ1-2 | TRBV28 | CASTPWKGWDYTF
NA | TRBJ1-1 | TRBV15 | CATSRGTIPEAFF
few | TRBJ2-2 | TRBV7-6 | CASSLTENTGELFF
NA | TRBJ1-1 | TRBV4-2 | CASSQGQGGNTEAFF
few | TRBJ2-7 | TRBV7-6 | CASRSLAGAHPYEQYF
NA | TRBJ2-3 | TRBV7-3 | CASSPLQRRDTQYF
NA | TRBJ2-5 | TRBV5-6 | CASSLQGARETQYF
NA | TRBJ1-2 | TRBV27 | CANSADRGKNYGYTF
NA | TRBJ1-1 | TRBV9 | CASSVGVGGGMNTEAFF
few | TRBJ2-3 | TRBV21-1 | CASSKEDDCSTDTQYF
NA | TRBJ1-5 | TRBV2 | CASSDPGTGDQPQHF
NA | TRBJ2-5 | TRBV19 | CASSRGQRRETQYF
NA | TRBJ2-4 | TRBV6-5 | CASSYVGAAKNIQYF
few | TRBJ1-4 | TRBV4-2 | CASSQDRGFNEKLFF
NA | TRBJ2-3 | TRBV2 | CASTPSWTSGITDTQYF
few | TRBJ2-7 | TRBV19 | CASRVADRAVYEQYF
NA | TRBJ1-1 | TRBV7-6 | CASSPVGQRKAFF
NA | TRBJ2-3 | TRBV7-9 | CASSIQGTQYF
few | TRBJ2-6 | TRBV5-1 | CASSFDRASISGANVLTF
few | TRBJ2-1 | TRBV5-4 | CASSFPGAYNEQFF
NA | TRBJ2-5 | TRBV4-3 | CASSPLIRETQYF
NA | TRBJ2-7 | TRBV10-3 | CAIRGGLSQYEQYF
once | TRBJ2-3 | TRBV28 | CASSLTGEDTQYF
NA | TRBJ2-7 | TRBV4-1 | CASSQEARSYEQYF
NA | TRBJ2-7 | TRBV28 | CASSLRDRGPYEQYF